This is a list of T cell receptor beta chains from one sample in a study of T cell responses to AZD1222 COVID-19 vaccine. The data were produced by immunoSEQ multiplex PCR, yet TCRdb's version contains in-frame clones alone and is incomplete. The sample consists of over 100,000 clones, roughly 88% of them appearing once. The material sequenced was peripheral blood, taken on day 0 of AZD1222 vaccination. The receptors were sampled from an adult in good health. Each CDR3 is given with its conserved first and last residue. A D gene is named only where the DNA matches it firmly. Clone size, where shown, is once, few, many, or a class for clones that have expanded.

d_call | clone_size | j_call | v_call | cdr3_aa | cdr3_nt
TRBD1 | - | TRBJ1-2 | TRBV27 | CASSPGQGIDYGYTF | TGTGCCAGCAGTCCCGGACAGGGAATTGACTATGGCTACACCTTC
TRBD1 | few | TRBJ1-3 | TRBV28 | CASSIFDRDSGNTIYF | TGTGCCAGCAGTATTTTTGACAGGGACTCTGGAAACACCATATATTTT
- | - | TRBJ2-7 | TRBV30 | CAWTPGGRLAYEQYF | TGTGCCTGGACCCCCGGGGGCCGGTTGGCCTACGAGCAGTACTTC
- | - | TRBJ1-2 | TRBV28 | CAALREYGYTF | TGTGCCGCACTCCGGGAATATGGCTACACCTTC
TRBD1 | - | TRBJ2-7 | TRBV14 | CASSRTGVYEQYF | TGTGCCAGCAGTCGAACAGGGGTATACGAGCAGTACTTC
- | - | TRBJ1-2 | TRBV15 | CATSRDLVRLYGYTF | TGTGCCACCAGCAGAGATCTGGTCAGGCTCTATGGCTACACCTTC
TRBD2 | - | TRBJ2-1 | TRBV11-3 | CASSLGGRHNEQFF | TGTGCCAGCAGCTTGGGCGGGAGGCACAATGAGCAGTTCTTC
- | - | TRBJ2-2 | TRBV2 | CASSGLAGAGELFF | TGTGCCAGCAGTGGCCTAGCTGGGGCCGGGGAGCTGTTTTTT
- | - | TRBJ2-6 | TRBV7-9 | CASSSTGTGGANVLTF | TGTGCCAGCAGCTCGACAGGGACTGGTGGGGCCAACGTCCTGACTTTC
- | - | TRBJ2-7 | TRBV27 | CASSPRLVVLSYEQYF | TGTGCCAGCAGTCCCCGTTTGGTAGTCTTATCCTACGAGCAGTACTTC
- | - | TRBJ2-1 | TRBV5-1 | CASSPLGQQQFF | TGCGCCAGCAGCCCCCTGGGGCAGCAGCAGTTCTTC
- | - | TRBJ1-2 | TRBV7-6 | CASSSTYGTYDYGYTF | TGTGCCAGCAGCTCAACCTACGGGACATACGACTATGGCTACACCTTC
TRBD1 | - | TRBJ2-7 | TRBV19 | CATNPGTEVLEQYF | TGTGCCACAAATCCCGGGACAGAGGTCTTAGAGCAGTACTTC
- | - | TRBJ1-5 | TRBV15 | CATSRDLQQSGGPQHF | TGTGCCACCAGCAGGGACCTACAGCAGTCGGGAGGGCCCCAGCATTTT
- | few | TRBJ1-1 | TRBV3-1/TRBV3-2 | CASSQAENTEAFF | TGTGCCAGCAGCCAAGCCGAGAACACTGAAGCTTTCTTT
- | few | TRBJ2-7 | TRBV20-1 | CSAWRGNEQYF | TGCAGTGCGTGGAGGGGCAACGAGCAGTACTTC
- | - | TRBJ1-1 | TRBV6-5 | CASKQGPTYTEAFF | TGTGCCAGCAAACAGGGCCCTACCTACACTGAAGCTTTCTTT
- | - | TRBJ2-7 | TRBV27 | CASSPGQHARVDYEQYF | TGTGCCAGCAGTCCCGGACAGCACGCGAGGGTAGACTACGAGCAGTACTTC
- | - | TRBJ1-2 | TRBV5-1 | CASSLGSGVQYYGYTF | TGCGCCAGCAGCTTGGGATCAGGGGTTCAGTATTATGGCTACACCTTC
TRBD1 | - | TRBJ1-1 | TRBV29-1 | CSVEHDRAEAFF | TGCAGCGTTGAGCACGACAGGGCTGAAGCTTTCTTT
TRBD1 | - | TRBJ2-5 | TRBV6-6 | CASRDTGQLQETQYF | TGTGCCAGCAGAGACACGGGACAGCTTCAAGAGACCCAGTACTTC
- | - | TRBJ2-1 | TRBV28 | CASSLWGTARDEQFF | TGTGCCAGCAGTTTATGGGGGACTGCACGGGATGAGCAGTTCTTC
- | once | TRBJ1-2 | TRBV19 | CASSISPNYNYGYTF | TGTGCCAGTAGTATATCCCCGAACTACAACTATGGCTACACCTTC
- | few | TRBJ1-1 | TRBV6-5 | CASSYRTENTEAFF | TGTGCCAGCAGTTACAGGACCGAGAACACTGAAGCTTTCTTT
- | - | TRBJ1-2 | TRBV27 | CASSLQGSYGYTF | TGTGCCAGCAGTTTACAGGGGAGTTATGGCTACACCTTC
TRBD1 | - | TRBJ1-1 | TRBV7-2 | CASSRPTGAEAFF | TGTGCCAGCAGCCGCCCTACAGGGGCCGAAGCTTTCTTT
TRBD1 | - | TRBJ1-5 | TRBV16 | CASSQSSRGAQHF | TGTGCCAGCAGCCAATCTTCCAGGGGGGCCCAGCATTTT
- | - | TRBJ1-3 | TRBV3-1/TRBV3-2 | CASSQGNLGQVYF | TGTGCCAGCAGCCAAGGAAACCTGGGGCAGGTGTATTTT
- | - | TRBJ1-2 | TRBV5-4 | CASSPQTGYYGYTF | TGTGCCAGCAGCCCCCAGACTGGATACTATGGCTACACCTTC
- | - | TRBJ1-5 | TRBV7-2 | CASSRVEVNQPQHF | TGTGCCAGCAGCCGCGTCGAGGTAAATCAGCCCCAGCATTTT
- | - | TRBJ2-4 | TRBV5-5 | CASSRMGGIQYF | TGTGCCAGCAGCCGGATGGGGGGCATTCAGTACTTC
TRBD2 | - | TRBJ2-1 | TRBV5-1 | CASSWGLAGADEQFF | TGCGCCAGCAGCTGGGGGCTAGCGGGAGCGGATGAGCAGTTCTTC
TRBD1 | - | TRBJ1-5 | TRBV29-1 | CSVTDRVGQPQHF | TGCAGCGTTACGGACAGGGTGGGCCAGCCCCAGCATTTT
TRBD1 | once | TRBJ1-5 | TRBV7-9 | CASSSRQGQQHF | TGTGCCAGCAGCTCAAGACAGGGGCAACAGCATTTT
- | once | TRBJ2-2 | TRBV29-1 | CSVGAQPGELFF | TGCAGCGTGGGTGCCCAGCCCGGGGAGCTGTTTTTT